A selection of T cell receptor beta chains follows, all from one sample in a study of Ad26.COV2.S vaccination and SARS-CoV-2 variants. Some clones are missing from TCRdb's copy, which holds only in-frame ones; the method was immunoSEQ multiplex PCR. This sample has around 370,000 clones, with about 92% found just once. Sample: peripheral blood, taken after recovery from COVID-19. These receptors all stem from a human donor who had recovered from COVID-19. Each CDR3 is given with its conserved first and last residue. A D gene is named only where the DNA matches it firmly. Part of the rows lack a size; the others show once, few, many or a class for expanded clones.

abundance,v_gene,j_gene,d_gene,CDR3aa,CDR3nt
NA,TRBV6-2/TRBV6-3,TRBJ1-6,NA,CASSYLGAGASPLHF,TGTGCCAGCAGTTACCTGGGGGCGGGGGCCTCACCCCTCCACTTT
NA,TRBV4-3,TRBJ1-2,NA,CASSQERGYGYTF,TGCGCCAGCAGCCAAGAGAGAGGGTATGGCTACACCTTC
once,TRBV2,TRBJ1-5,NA,CASLSLGQPQHF,TGTGCCAGCCTGAGTTTAGGTCAGCCCCAGCATTTT
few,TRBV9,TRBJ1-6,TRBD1,CASSSGTGWSSYNSPLHF,TGTGCCAGCAGCTCCGGGACAGGGTGGAGCTCCTATAATTCACCCCTCCACTTT
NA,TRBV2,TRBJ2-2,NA,CASRGALRLTGELFF,TGTGCCAGCAGAGGGGCCCTACGACTCACCGGGGAGCTGTTTTTT
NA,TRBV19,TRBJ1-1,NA,CASSKAGRTDTEAFF,TGTGCCAGTAGTAAGGCAGGCCGGACGGACACTGAAGCTTTCTTT
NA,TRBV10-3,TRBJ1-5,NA,CAISESGGVQPQHF,TGTGCCATCAGTGAGTCGGGGGGCGTTCAGCCCCAGCATTTT
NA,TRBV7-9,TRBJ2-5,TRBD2,CASSLRPRLAGDEETQYF,TGTGCCAGCAGCTTAAGGCCCCGACTAGCGGGGGACGAGGAGACCCAGTACTTC
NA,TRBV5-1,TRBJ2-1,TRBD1,CASLSGQGTYNEQFF,TGCGCCAGCTTGTCGGGACAGGGGACCTACAATGAGCAGTTCTTC
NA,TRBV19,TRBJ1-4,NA,CASSRTVATNEKLFF,TGTGCCAGTAGTAGGACGGTTGCAACTAATGAAAAACTGTTTTTT
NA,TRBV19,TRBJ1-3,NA,CASESQATGNTIYF,TGTGCCAGCGAGAGCCAGGCAACGGGAAACACCATATATTTT
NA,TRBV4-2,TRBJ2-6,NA,CASSQDPTGLGSGANVLTF,TGTGCCAGCAGCCAAGATCCCACAGGTTTGGGGTCTGGGGCCAACGTCCTGACTTTC
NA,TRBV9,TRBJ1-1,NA,CASQKVVGEAFF,TGTGCCAGCCAAAAAGTTGTCGGTGAAGCTTTCTTT
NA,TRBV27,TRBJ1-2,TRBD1,CASSLAGQPNYGYTF,TGTGCCAGCAGTTTAGCGGGACAGCCTAACTATGGCTACACCTTC
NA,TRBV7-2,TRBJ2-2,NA,CASSLRNGARRLTGELFF,TGTGCCAGCAGCTTACGTAATGGAGCGCGACGGCTCACCGGGGAGCTGTTTTTT
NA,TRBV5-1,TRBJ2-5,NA,CASSLVQGAQETQYF,TGCGCCAGCAGCTTGGTCCAGGGAGCACAAGAGACCCAGTACTTC
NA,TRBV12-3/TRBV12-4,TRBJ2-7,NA,CASAGRNEQYF,TGTGCCAGCGCGGGGAGAAACGAGCAGTACTTC
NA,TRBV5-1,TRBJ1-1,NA,CASSLVAGQNTEAFF,TGCGCCAGCAGCTTGGTGGCAGGGCAGAACACTGAAGCTTTCTTT
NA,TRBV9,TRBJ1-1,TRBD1,CASRGDRENTEAFF,TGTGCCAGCAGAGGGGACAGGGAGAACACTGAAGCTTTCTTT
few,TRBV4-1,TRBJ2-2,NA,CASTRGDVNTGELFF,TGCGCCAGCACCCGGGGAGATGTGAACACCGGGGAGCTGTTTTTT
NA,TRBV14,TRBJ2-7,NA,CASSQGAQFRGEQYF,TGTGCCAGCAGCCAAGGAGCCCAGTTTCGCGGTGAGCAGTACTTC
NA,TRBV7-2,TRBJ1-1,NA,CASSLLPGRKNTEAFF,TGTGCCAGCAGCCTCCTCCCCGGACGGAAGAACACTGAAGCTTTCTTT
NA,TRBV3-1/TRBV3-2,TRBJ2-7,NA,CASSRQSSYEQYF,TGTGCCAGCAGCCGGCAGAGCTCCTACGAGCAGTACTTC
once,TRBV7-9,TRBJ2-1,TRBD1,CASSLGGQGDEQFF,TGTGCCAGCAGCTTAGGGGGACAGGGTGATGAGCAGTTCTTC
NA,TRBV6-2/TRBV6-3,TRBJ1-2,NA,CASSIYGTADGYTF,TGTGCCAGCAGTATCTACGGGACGGCAGATGGCTACACCTTC
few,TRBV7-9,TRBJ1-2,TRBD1,CASSRWTGDAILYGYTF,TGTGCCAGCAGCAGATGGACAGGGGACGCGATCCTCTATGGCTACACCTTC
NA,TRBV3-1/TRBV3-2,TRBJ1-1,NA,CASSQDNRMNTEAFF,TGTGCCAGCAGCCAAGATAACAGAATGAACACTGAAGCTTTCTTT
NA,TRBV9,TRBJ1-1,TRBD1,CASSVDREAPNTEAFF,TGTGCCAGCAGCGTCGACAGGGAGGCTCCGAACACTGAAGCTTTCTTT
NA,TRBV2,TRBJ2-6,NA,CASSPTASGANVLTF,TGTGCCAGCAGTCCGACAGCCTCTGGGGCCAACGTCCTGACTTTC
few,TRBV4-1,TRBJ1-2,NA,CASSQVQGNHGYTF,TGCGCCAGCAGCCAAGTCCAGGGGAACCATGGCTACACCTTC
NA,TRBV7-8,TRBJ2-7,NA,CASSLGPRYSSYEQYF,TGTGCCAGCAGCTTAGGGCCCCGGTACAGCTCCTACGAGCAGTACTTC
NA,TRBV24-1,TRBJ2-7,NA,CATSDFQAYSSYEQYF,TGTGCCACCAGTGATTTCCAAGCTTACAGCTCCTACGAGCAGTACTTC
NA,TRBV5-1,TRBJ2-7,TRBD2,CASRSGWNSGVSEQYF,TGCGCCAGCAGATCTGGTTGGAATAGCGGGGTCTCCGAGCAGTACTTC